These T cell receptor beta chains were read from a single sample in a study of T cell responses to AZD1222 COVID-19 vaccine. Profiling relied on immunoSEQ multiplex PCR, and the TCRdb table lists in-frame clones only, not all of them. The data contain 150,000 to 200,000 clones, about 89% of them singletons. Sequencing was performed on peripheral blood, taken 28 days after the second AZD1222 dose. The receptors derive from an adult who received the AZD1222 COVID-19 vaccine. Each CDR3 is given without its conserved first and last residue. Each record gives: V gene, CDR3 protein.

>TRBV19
ASSYGTVLDTQY
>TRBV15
ATSRDGGFSGNTIY
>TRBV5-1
ASSRGDHSNQPQH
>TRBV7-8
ASSEGQHQETQY
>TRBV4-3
ASSLWVLNTEAF
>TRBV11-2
ASSLAGGQETQY
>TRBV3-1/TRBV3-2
ASSRNAETQY
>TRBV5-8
ASSPRRYYEQY
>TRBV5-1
ASKTGGAQETQY
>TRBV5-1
ASSSFSGANVLT
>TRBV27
ASSKRQGALQETQY
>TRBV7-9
ASSLWRDSTDTQY
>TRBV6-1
ASSGSSGSWSYEQY
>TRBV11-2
ASSLIRDPYYEQY
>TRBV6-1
ASSESGTPLGRTQY
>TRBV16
ASSHGQGHTEAF
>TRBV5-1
ASSSGTYGYT
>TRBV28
ASSLSWNRRGLEQY
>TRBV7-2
ASSSTRVRRDTQY
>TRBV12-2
ASRLGCIEGHPNTEAF
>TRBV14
ASSQDVRGTQY
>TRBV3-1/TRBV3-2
ASSQGAEAF
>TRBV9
ASSVRVGARAETQY
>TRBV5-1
ASSRSQGVGTDTQY
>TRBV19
ASSPYEQY
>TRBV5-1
ASSLVLAGVNNEQF
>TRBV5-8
ASSPTWVGNEKLF
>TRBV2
ASSERVNSYEQY
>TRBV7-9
ASSLEVGADTEAF
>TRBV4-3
ASSQEFGGARDTEAF
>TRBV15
ATSKLGTGSRNTIY
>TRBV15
ATGGRNQPQH
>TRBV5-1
ASSSGQAVGEKLF
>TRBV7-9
ASSFASLEETQY
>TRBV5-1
ASSVTNPLNTEAF
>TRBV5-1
ASSLGRRGSSYNEQF
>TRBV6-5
ASSGRGGYTGELF
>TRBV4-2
ASSQDSRREEAF
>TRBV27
ASSLVPEGNTEAF
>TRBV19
ASSIISGGYNEQF
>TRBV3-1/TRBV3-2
ASSPNLAGYTDTQY
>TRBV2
ASSERGGNQPQH
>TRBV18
ASSPGTSGGFNEQF
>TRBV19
ASSSGGGNQPQH
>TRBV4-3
ASSQAGQGISGANVLT
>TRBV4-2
ASSQDSGRIGQPQH
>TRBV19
ASSIRGTSGGIETQY
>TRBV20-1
SASATRGLGYGYT
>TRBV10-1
ASSEFRQGTDTQY
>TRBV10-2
ASGVDYTAFY
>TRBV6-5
ASSYSNGIYEQY